This TCR beta chain emerged from a study of blood T cell repertoires in COVID-19. A single count supports this clone. The V end lost 7 bases, the J end lost 1 base, and 13 bases lay between the germline ends. Per germline, CDR1 SNHLY and CDR2 FYNNEI. The CDR3 spans 14 residues. Some clones are missing from TCRdb's copy, which holds only in-frame ones; the method was immunoSEQ multiplex PCR. The data contain around 200,000 clones, roughly 80% of them singletons. What was sequenced was peripheral blood. The clonotype comes from a woman aged 45-65 years with acute or convalescent COVID-19. The genes are TRBV2 and TRBJ1-1; weak D call: TRBD1 (5 bases). The CDR3 here is CASTPTASNTEAFF. The CDR3, as DNA: TGTGCCAGCACTCCGACAGCCTCGAACACTGAAGCTTTCTTT.